This is a list of T cell receptor beta chains from one sample in a study of control samples from healthy donors and cancer patients. Assay used: immunoSEQ multiplex PCR; TCRdb lists only in-frame clones, some missing. The sample contains around 68,000 clones, nearly 85% of which appear only once. Sequenced material: blood. Receptors originate from a man aged 55 to 70 in good health. Each CDR3 is given with its conserved first and last residue. The D gene is left open where the match is weak. The size of a clone is reported for some rows only, either as once, few or many, or as a class for expanded clones.

V gene	D gene	clone size	J gene	CDR3 protein	CDR3 DNA
TRBV29-1	.	.	TRBJ2-7	CSVEVIGSSYEQYF	TGCAGCGTTGAAGTGATAGGGAGCTCCTACGAGCAGTACTTC
TRBV9	.	hyperexpanded	TRBJ2-7	CASSVALGQYYEQYF	TGTGCCAGCAGCGTAGCCCTCGGACAATACTACGAGCAGTACTTC
TRBV7-9	.	once	TRBJ2-7	CASSLGPIDWGSSTYEQYF	TGTGCCAGCAGCTTGGGCCCAATCGACTGGGGATCGAGCACCTACGAGCAGTACTTC
TRBV4-2	TRBD1	.	TRBJ1-6	CASSQDLGLQGSSYNSPLHF	TGTGCCAGCAGCCAAGATCTCGGCTTACAGGGGAGCTCCTATAATTCACCCCTCCACTTT
TRBV19	.	few	TRBJ1-2	CASQRWGSAGYTF	TGTGCCAGCCAAAGATGGGGGTCCGCTGGCTACACCTTC
TRBV19	.	.	TRBJ2-3	CASSIVLAPSTDTQYF	TGTGCCAGTAGTATAGTTCTAGCACCTAGCACAGATACGCAGTATTTT
TRBV5-8	.	.	TRBJ1-4	CASSPRAEKLFF	TGTGCCAGCAGCCCTAGGGCAGAAAAACTGTTTTTT
TRBV5-8	.	.	TRBJ1-5	CASSLVAFSPQVSNQPQHF	TGTGCCAGCAGCTTGGTGGCCTTCAGCCCTCAAGTTAGCAATCAGCCCCAGCATTTT
TRBV4-2	TRBD2	.	TRBJ2-3	CASSPSQALLSGSSDTQYF	TGTGCCAGCAGCCCATCGCAGGCCCTTCTGAGCGGGAGTTCAGATACGCAGTATTTT
TRBV6-2/TRBV6-3	.	.	TRBJ1-1	CASSYGRGSLNTEAFF	TGTGCCAGCAGTTATGGAAGGGGTTCCCTGAACACTGAAGCTTTCTTT
TRBV28	.	.	TRBJ1-4	CASSLQTAGPTNEKLFF	TGTGCCAGCAGTTTACAGACGGCAGGGCCAACTAATGAAAAACTGTTTTTT
TRBV7-2	.	.	TRBJ2-1	CASSLALLNEQFF	TGTGCCAGCAGCTTAGCGCTTCTAAATGAGCAGTTCTTC
TRBV6-2/TRBV6-3	TRBD2	.	TRBJ2-3	CASSYSSAREETDTQYF	TGTGCCAGCAGTTACTCGAGTGCGCGGGAGGAAACAGATACGCAGTATTTT
TRBV4-2	.	.	TRBJ1-5	CASSQDPGNGNQPQHF	TGTGCCAGCAGCCAAGATCCAGGGAACGGCAATCAGCCCCAGCATTTT
TRBV4-3	.	.	TRBJ1-2	CASSPDINYGYTF	TGCGCCAGCAGCCCCGACATAAACTATGGCTACACCTTC
TRBV7-3	TRBD2	few	TRBJ2-1	CASSSDPGLAVNEQFF	TGTGCCAGCAGCTCGGATCCGGGACTAGCTGTGAATGAGCAGTTCTTC
TRBV7-6	.	.	TRBJ2-1	CASSLVMDGDNEQFF	TGTGCCAGCAGCTTAGTGATGGACGGCGACAATGAGCAGTTCTTC
TRBV5-5	.	.	TRBJ2-5	CASSRIQETQYF	TGTGCCAGCAGCCGGATCCAAGAGACCCAGTACTTC
TRBV29-1	.	few	TRBJ2-1	CSVEIIQNEQFF	TGCAGCGTTGAGATAATTCAGAATGAGCAGTTCTTC
TRBV28	.	.	TRBJ1-1	CASSLWENTEAFF	TGTGCCAGCAGTTTATGGGAGAACACTGAAGCTTTCTTT
TRBV7-2	.	.	TRBJ1-5	CASSPHLDGNQPQHF	TGTGCCAGCAGCCCCCATCTAGACGGGAATCAGCCCCAGCATTTT
TRBV6-5	.	.	TRBJ2-7	CASSPTYEQYF	TGTGCCAGCAGTCCCACCTACGAGCAGTACTTC
TRBV5-5	.	few	TRBJ1-5	CASSLGQVNQPQHF	TGTGCCAGCAGCTTGGGGCAGGTGAATCAGCCCCAGCATTTT
TRBV28	.	.	TRBJ1-1	CASRGINTEAFF	TGTGCCAGCAGAGGGATAAACACTGAAGCTTTCTTT
TRBV28	.	.	TRBJ2-2	CASSPTWGTGELFF	TGTGCCAGCAGCCCAACCTGGGGGACCGGGGAGCTGTTTTTT
TRBV9	TRBD1	.	TRBJ1-4	CASSQRQGQGEKLFF	TGTGCCAGCAGCCAACGACAGGGACAAGGAGAAAAACTGTTTTTT
TRBV30	.	.	TRBJ1-1	CAWRGSWAEAFF	TGTGCCTGGAGGGGGTCGTGGGCTGAAGCTTTCTTT
TRBV19	TRBD1	.	TRBJ2-3	CASSGQVIDTQYF	TGTGCCAGTAGTGGACAGGTAATAGATACGCAGTATTTT
TRBV7-8	.	.	TRBJ2-7	CASSLRGTYEQYF	TGTGCCAGCAGCCTGAGAGGAACCTACGAGCAGTACTTC
TRBV6-6	.	.	TRBJ2-1	CASSKWTVSSYNEQFF	TGTGCCAGCAGTAAGTGGACCGTTAGCTCCTACAATGAGCAGTTCTTC
TRBV5-4	TRBD2	.	TRBJ2-3	CASSLRLAGSTDTQYF	TGTGCCAGCAGCTTGAGGCTAGCGGGCAGCACAGATACGCAGTATTTT
TRBV27	.	.	TRBJ1-6	CASSSGGSYNSPLHF	TGTGCCAGCAGTTCTGGGGGCTCCTATAATTCACCCCTCCACTTT